Described below is a single T cell receptor (beta chain) sequence and its context. Combining a sample-barcoded 5' primer with a J-beta primer mix, a second PCR ran for 7 to 11 cycles. Paired-end reads containing CDR3 totaled no fewer than 2.5 million for each sample. TCRdb analysed the 5' RACE reads with MiXCR anew, one entry per CDR3 protein. The data show roughly 800,000 distinct CDR3 sequences, 20% to 30% seen once. The source of the sample is a study of blood T cells in healthy people across ages. V shed 5 bases and J 2 bases; nucleotides not matched to a gene: 18. The CDR3 loop spans 19 amino acids. In addition, the sample was reused for a study of T cells of mothers and their children. As that report states: Second-PCR primer M1S introduced sample barcodes and 2-4 random nucleotides.

What was sequenced was blood. The sequence was collected from a boy between 10 and 17 years old in good health. The V call is TRBV12-3 or TRBV12-4, the J call TRBJ2-4, with 7 bases fitting TRBD1. CDR3 coding DNA: TGTGCCAGCAGTCAACTACAGGGGACCGCCAGATTTACCAAAAACATTCAGTACTTC. Translation: CASSQLQGTARFTKNIQYF.